These 12 T cell receptor beta chains originate from one sample sequenced in a study of radiation and T cells in renal cell carcinoma. Sequencing was performed with immunoSEQ multiplex PCR; in TCRdb, only in-frame clones are kept and a portion is missing. The table records about 90,000 clones, approximately 80% of them present only once. Indicated time point: blood 4 weeks post-SBRT, at nephrectomy. Treatment given: 15 Gy SBRT to primary tumor, nephrectomy 4 weeks later. Sample: blood, taken from a patient whose treatment included radiotherapy and nephrectomy. The receptors were sampled from a man aged 50 to 60 with renal cell carcinoma.

The chain is built from TRBV4-2 and TRBJ1-2; no reliable D call. Germline V gives CDR1 LGHNA, CDR2 YNFKEQ. V was pared by 1 base and J by 0 bases, with 6 bases between. This CDR3 has 14 amino acids. The DNA of the CDR3 is TGTGCCAGCAGCCAAGTCTACCCTAACTATGGCTACACCTTC. This sequence encodes CASSQVYPNYGYTF.

V gene TRBV4-2 combines with J gene TRBJ2-1, with 11 positions matching TRBD2. The CDR3 has 18 residues. Trimming cost V 0 bases and J 5 bases; bases outside gene matches: 9. Germline-derived CDR1 and CDR2 are LGHNA and YNFKEQ. Written as DNA, the CDR3 is TGTGCCAGCAGCCAAGATAGCCTAGCGGGAGGAGAGAACAATGAGCAGTTCTTC. Protein: CASSQDSLAGGENNEQFF.

In this sample, this clone turned up a few times. The V call is TRBV18, the J call TRBJ1-1; D uncertain. The ends were cut back, 3 bases at V and 4 bases at J, with 9 bases in the middle. Per the germline V gene, CDR1 is KGHSH and CDR2 is LQKENI. This CDR3 contains 13 residues. The CDR3 loop is CASSPTQATEAFF. CDR3 nucleotides: TGTGCCAGCTCACCGACTCAGGCCACTGAAGCTTTCTTT.

This chain uses TRBV27 with TRBJ2-7, with a tentative D call TRBD1 (7 bases). CDR1 is MNHEY and CDR2 is SMNVEV in the germline V gene (reference sequence). Trimming took off 0 bases at V and 2 bases at J, with 11 bases between the two ends. The CDR3 sequence is 15 residues long. The CDR3 DNA is TGTGCCAGCAGTTTATCGGGGGGACAGACCTACGAGCAGTACTTC. The encoded protein is CASSLSGGQTYEQYF.

The J gene is TRBJ2-1, the V gene TRBV7-2, with D maybe TRBD2 (5 bases). This CDR3 has 16 residues. CDR1 SGHTA and CDR2 FQGNSA come from the germline V gene. Trimming shortened V by 1 base and J by 0 bases, and 10 bases separated the two germline ends. CDR3 in amino acids: CASSLVSGSSYNEQFF. CDR3 bases: TGTGCCAGCAGCTTAGTTTCGGGGAGCTCCTACAATGAGCAGTTCTTC.

The chain joins TRBV2 to TRBJ2-2; D unclear. This CDR3 has 14 amino acids. Germline CDR1 is SNHLY and CDR2 is FYNNEI. Between the trimmed V and J ends, which lost 5 bases and 2 bases, there was a span of 9 bases. In nucleotides, the CDR3 is TGTGCCAGCAGTCCTCTAGTCAACACCGGGGAGCTGTTTTTT. It translates to CASSPLVNTGELFF.

The chain has TRBV15 and TRBJ2-5; D is possibly TRBD2 (6 bases). Germline CDR1 is LNHNV and CDR2 is YYDKDF (reference sequence). The CDR3 is 13 residues long. Deletions cut 5 bases from V and 4 bases from J, with 11 bases between. Here the CDR3 DNA reads TGTGCCACCAGCCGGGGGATCGCAGAGACCCAGTACTTC. Its protein product is CATSRGIAETQYF.

The rearrangement uses TRBV9 and TRBJ1-2; D unresolved. This CDR3 spans 13 amino acids. Germline V gene lookup returns CDR1 SGDLS and CDR2 YYNGEE. V lost 3 bases, J lost 4 bases, and 10 bases lay in between. CDR3 in amino acids: CASSAGDGYGYTF. The CDR3 nucleotides read TGTGCCAGCAGCGCCGGCGATGGCTATGGCTACACCTTC.

The chain links TRBV5-1 to TRBJ2-1; no definite D call. The CDR3 contains 16 residues. V was cut by 0 bases and J by 0 bases, with 10 bases left in between. Germline values: CDR1 SGHRS, CDR2 YFSETQ. CDR3 residues: CASSLAQTSSYNEQFF. CDR3 coding DNA: TGCGCCAGCAGCTTGGCTCAGACAAGCTCCTACAATGAGCAGTTCTTC.

This clone occurred once. The rearrangement joins TRBV18 to TRBJ1-3, with TRBD1 matching over 8 bases. The ends lost 3 bases at V and 2 bases at J; junction bases unmatched: 3. The CDR3 totals 15 residues. The germline V gene has CDR1 KGHSH and CDR2 LQKENI. The CDR3, as DNA: TGTGCCAGCTCACCGGACAGGGTGGCTGGAAACACCATATATTTT. Its protein is CASSPDRVAGNTIYF.

This clone was seen many times. V usage is TRBV9 and J usage is TRBJ2-1; TRBD2 aligns across 15 bases. Trimming cost V 3 bases and J 8 bases; bases outside gene matches: 6. The length of the CDR3 is 16 residues. The germline CDR1 and CDR2 sequences are SGDLS and YYNGEE. The CDR3 here is CASSARTSGGAYEQFF. The CDR3 DNA is TGTGCCAGCAGCGCCCGGACTAGCGGGGGGGCCTATGAGCAGTTCTTC.

V and J are TRBV2 and TRBJ2-7, with D hard to call. V was pared by 2 bases and J by 2 bases, with 7 bases between. Per germline, CDR1 SNHLY and CDR2 FYNNEI. The CDR3 has 13 residues. CDR3 sequence (DNA): TGTGCCAGCAGTGAACCCCAGGCCTACGAGCAGTACTTC. Its protein is CASSEPQAYEQYF.